This passage covers 31 T cell receptor beta chains from one sample sequenced in a study of blood T cell repertoires in COVID-19. Only in-frame clones appear in the TCRdb table, and some are missing; sequencing was by immunoSEQ multiplex PCR. The sample has 200,000 to 250,000 clones, around 86% seen once. Sequenced input: peripheral blood. These receptors were obtained from a young man who had recovered from COVID-19.

The V gene is TRBV28, the J gene TRBJ1-1, with 9 bases that match TRBD1. This CDR3 spans 12 amino acids. Per germline, CDR1 MDHEN and CDR2 SYDVKM. V lost 3 bases and J lost 11; bases outside the gene matches: 4. CDR3 DNA sequence: TGTGCCAGCAGTTTGAGACAGGGGGGGGCTTTCTTT. This translates into CASSLRQGGAFF.

The chain combines TRBV15 with TRBJ2-7; D perhaps matches TRBD1 (6 bases). Germline CDR1 is LNHNV and CDR2 is YYDKDF (reference sequence). V was clipped by 0 bases and J by 1 base, with 16 bases between them. The CDR3 runs to 17 residues. DNA for the CDR3: TGTGCCACCAGCAGAGATCTAGAACAACAGGGATCCTACGAGCAGTACGTC. Translation gives CATSRDLEQQGSYEQYV.

The chain joins TRBV5-4 to TRBJ1-1; no firm D call. V was clipped by 0 bases and J by 1 base, with 10 bases between them. Germline V gene data show CDR1 as SGHNT and CDR2 as YYREEE (reference sequence). This CDR3 contains 15 residues. The CDR3 coding sequence is TGTGCCAGCAGCTTGGGGCGGGTCCCGAACACTGAAGCTTTCTTT. Translated, it gives CASSLGRVPNTEAFF.

The J gene is TRBJ1-2, the V gene TRBV5-1, with a weak D call TRBD1 (6 bases). The CDR3 spans 14 residues. CDR1 and CDR2 (germline): SGHRS, YFSETQ. Trimming took 0 bases from V and 8 from J, leaving 14 bases between them. CDR3 in amino acids: CASSLGQESSGYTF. The CDR3 coding sequence is TGCGCCAGCAGCTTGGGACAGGAAAGTTCCGGCTACACCTTC.

The chain employs TRBV7-3 and TRBJ2-3; maybe TRBD2 (7 bases). V lost 5 bases and J 6 bases, leaving 18 bases between the germline ends. This CDR3 has 15 amino acids. Germline CDR1 and CDR2: SGHTA and FQGTGA. CDR3 region: CASSVTGGPGDTQYF. DNA for the CDR3: TGTGCCAGCAGCGTTACCGGGGGGCCCGGGGATACGCAGTATTTT.

The chain has TRBV12-3 or TRBV12-4 and TRBJ1-1; 9 nucleotides align to TRBD1. The ends lost 6 bases at V and 11 bases at J; junction bases unmatched: 10. The CDR3 has 13 residues. The CDR3 sequence: CASSVNRGRRAFF. As DNA, the CDR3 is TGTGCCAGCAGCGTGAACAGGGGGCGGCGGGCTTTCTTT.

This sequence joins TRBV4-1 and TRBJ2-1; 12 nucleotides agree with TRBD2. V was pared by 0 bases and J by 2 bases, with 8 bases of the junction left unmatched. The CDR3 is made up of 19 amino acids. The germline V gene encodes CDR1 MGHRA and CDR2 YSYEKL. CDR3 nucleotides: TGCGCCAGCAGCCAAGAACTAGCGGGGGGTTCATTGGCCTACAATGAGCAGTTCTTC. This encodes CASSQELAGGSLAYNEQFF.

This clone has just one count. The rearrangement joins TRBV3-1 (or the pseudogene TRBV3-2) to TRBJ1-2; 8 nucleotides line up with TRBD1. The CDR3 runs to 13 residues. Trimming took 4 bases from V and 5 from J; bases not matched to a gene: 3. Germline assignment: CDR1 LGHDT and CDR2 YNNKEL (reference sequence). The CDR3 here is CASSLRQGYGYTF. The CDR3 nucleotides are TGTGCCAGCAGCCTACGACAGGGGTATGGCTACACCTTC.

J is TRBJ2-3 and V is TRBV7-2; D uncertain. Deletions cut 0 bases from V and 2 bases from J, with 12 bases between. The CDR3 covers 16 residues. Germline lookup yields CDR1 SGHTA and CDR2 FQGNSA. The CDR3 DNA reads as TGTGCCAGCAGCTTAGCAGCGATGATCAACACAGATACGCAGTATTTT. Translating gives CASSLAAMINTDTQYF.

V gene TRBV7-6 combines with J gene TRBJ1-1; unclear D gene. CDR3 length equals 17 residues. The germline gives CDR1 SGHVS, CDR2 FNYEAQ. The V end was cut by 0 bases, the J end by 1 base, with 15 bases between. The CDR3 here is CASSLAGWGGENTEAFF. The CDR3 DNA sequence: TGTGCCAGCAGCTTAGCAGGGTGGGGAGGTGAGAACACTGAAGCTTTCTTT.

The genes are TRBV5-4 and TRBJ1-1; tentatively, D is TRBD1 (5 bases). Looked up from germline, CDR1 is SGHNT and CDR2 is YYREEE (reference sequence). This CDR3 contains 13 residues. V lost 4 bases and J 3 bases, leaving 10 bases between the germline ends. The CDR3, as DNA: TGTGCCAGCAGCCCAGCCAGGGACACTGAAGCTTTCTTT. Protein product: CASSPARDTEAFF.

V is TRBV6-5 and J is TRBJ2-7; D might be TRBD1 (6 bases). CDR3 size: 14 residues. CDR1 is MNHEY and CDR2 is SVGAGI in the germline V gene. V lost 0 bases to trimming and J lost 1 base, with 7 bases between them. The CDR3 sequence is CASSYSDSSYEQYF. The CDR3, as DNA: TGTGCCAGCAGTTACTCGGACAGTTCCTACGAGCAGTACTTC.

The CDR3 sequence is CASSLRAGSSYNEQFF. CDR3 sequence (DNA): TGTGCCAGCAGCTTACGTGCGGGCAGCTCCTACAATGAGCAGTTCTTC. The chain carries TRBV7-3 and TRBJ2-1; tentative D call: TRBD2 (5 bases). The V end lost 2 bases, the J end lost 0 bases, and 11 bases lay between the germline ends. Germline CDR1 SGHTA, CDR2 FQGTGA. The CDR3 runs 16 residues. Full variable domain (remainder filled in from reference TRBV7-3 and TRBJ2-1): GAGVSQTPSNKVTEKGKYVELRCDPISGHTALYWYRQSLGQGPEFLIYFQGTGAADDSGLPNDRFFAVRPEGSVSTLKIQRTERGDSAVYLCASSLRAGSSYNEQFFGPGTRLTVL.

The V and J genes are TRBV27 and TRBJ1-2, with TRBD1 identical over 9 bases. CDR3 length equals 14 residues. V shed 6 bases and J 7 bases; nucleotides not matched to a gene: 9. Per the germline V gene, CDR1 is MNHEY and CDR2 is SMNVEV (reference sequence). The CDR3 DNA is TGTGCCAGCAGAAGCCGGGACAGGGCAGGTGGCTACACCTTC. It yields the protein CASRSRDRAGGYTF.

CDR3 protein: CASSLSRQRARANYGYTF. In DNA form, the CDR3 reads TGCGCCAGCAGCTTGTCCCGGCAGCGGGCCAGAGCTAACTATGGCTACACCTTC. This chain connects TRBV5-1 to TRBJ1-2; D not certain. The CDR3 runs to 18 residues. Trimming took 1 base from V and 0 from J, leaving 19 bases between them. CDR1 is SGHRS, CDR2 YFSETQ, per germline.

This sequence joins TRBV4-1 and TRBJ1-5, with a tentative D call TRBD1 (5 bases). The germline V gene encodes CDR1 MGHRA and CDR2 YSYEKL. Trimming pared 0 bases from V and 1 base from J, leaving 13 bases between. The CDR3 totals 17 residues. The CDR3 sequence is CASSQEGGAGSNQPQHF. In DNA, the CDR3 is TGCGCCAGCAGCCAAGAGGGCGGGGCGGGAAGCAATCAGCCCCAGCATTTT.

This chain links TRBV10-3 with TRBJ2-1; 14 positions match TRBD2. The CDR3 extends over 17 amino acids. Germline values: CDR1 ENHRY, CDR2 SYGVKD. J gave up 2 bases and V 3 bases, and 3 bases lay outside the gene matches. The CDR3 here is CAISDPTSGGAYNEQFF. CDR3 DNA sequence: TGTGCCATCAGTGACCCGACTAGCGGGGGGGCCTACAATGAGCAGTTCTTC.

The chain uses TRBV21-1 and TRBJ1-1; the D call in the table, TRBD1, was not verified against the DNA. TRBV21-1 is reported as a pseudogene. CDR3 length equals 16 residues. The DNA for the CDR3 is TGTGCCAGCAGCCCAAATTATAGGGGGTTGCTCACTGAAGCTTTCTTT. Amino acids: CASSPNYRGLLTEAFF.

V is TRBV10-3 and J is TRBJ2-1; 7 positions match TRBD2. The CDR3 loop spans 13 amino acids. CDR1 is ENHRY, CDR2 SYGVKD, per germline. The V gene end was trimmed by 3 bases and the J gene end by 13 bases; junction bases not matched to a gene: 9. For the CDR3, the DNA is TGTGCCATCAGTGACGGGCTAGCGGAGCTTCAGTTCTTC. It encodes CAISDGLAELQFF.

The chain employs TRBV5-4 and TRBJ2-7; 9 bases are shared with TRBD1. Trimming took 3 bases from V and 1 from J; bases not matched to a gene: 5. The CDR3 consists of 15 residues. Germline CDR1 reads SGHNT; CDR2 reads YYREEE (reference sequence). The CDR3 DNA reads TGTGCCAGCAGCTCCCGGGACAGGGCTTCCTACGAGCAGTACTTC. Translated, it gives CASSSRDRASYEQYF. The entire variable domain, with the rest obtained from reference TRBV5-4 and TRBJ2-7, is as follows: ETGVTQSPTHLIKTRGQQVTLRCSSQSGHNTVSWYQQALGQGPQFIFQYYREEENGRGNFPPRFSGLQFPNYSSELNVNALELDDSALYLCASSSRDRASYEQYFGPGTRLTVT.

The genes are TRBV19 and TRBJ1-1; 8 bases match TRBD1. Germline CDR1 is LNHDA and CDR2 is SQIVND (reference sequence). This CDR3 spans 12 amino acids. V trimming: 9 bases; J trimming: 6 bases; junction bases outside the gene matches: 6. This CDR3 reads CASLDRDSEAFF. The CDR3 DNA reads TGTGCCAGCTTGGACAGGGATTCTGAAGCTTTCTTT.

The chain couples TRBV2 to TRBJ2-5; TRBD2 matches at 13 bases. The CDR3 runs 15 residues. Looked up from germline, CDR1 is SNHLY and CDR2 is FYNNEI. The junction had 0 bases not matched to a gene; V was cut back by 3 bases and J by 2 bases. CDR3: CASSEGLAGQETQYF. The CDR3 region has the DNA TGTGCCAGCAGTGAGGGACTAGCGGGGCAAGAGACCCAGTACTTC.

Only a few counts were recorded for this clone. The chain joins TRBV20-1 to TRBJ1-2, with D possibly being TRBD1 (5 bases). The CDR3 consists of 11 residues. Germline loops: CDR1 DFQATT, CDR2 SNEGSKA (reference sequence). Between the trimmed V and J ends, which lost 4 bases and 4 bases, there was a span of 7 bases. The CDR3 DNA reads as TGCAGTGCTACAGACAGCTATGGCTACACCTTC. Translated: CSATDSYGYTF.

J is TRBJ2-2 and V is TRBV28, with D perhaps TRBD2 (6 bases). This CDR3 contains 17 residues. V was trimmed by 6 bases and J by 6 bases, leaving 23 bases between them. Germline CDR1 MDHEN, CDR2 SYDVKM. CDR3 DNA: TGTGCCAGCAGAAAAGGTCGGAGCGGGCCGGGACCCGGGGAGCTGTTTTTT. Amino acid sequence: CASRKGRSGPGPGELFF.

The chain has TRBV4-1 and TRBJ1-5, with D perhaps matching TRBD1 (5 bases). Germline lookup yields CDR1 MGHRA and CDR2 YSYEKL. This CDR3 region has 15 residues. The V end was cut by 3 bases, the J end by 3 bases, with 12 bases between. The CDR3 DNA follows: TGCGCCAGCAGCCAGAGAGCGGGACCCAATCAGCCCCAGCATTTT. Translation gives CASSQRAGPNQPQHF.

This clone was seen just once. The chain has TRBV12-3 or TRBV12-4 and TRBJ2-2; D perhaps matches TRBD1 (5 bases). V dropped 8 bases and J dropped 6 bases, with 13 bases sitting between them. The CDR3 has 13 residues. This CDR3 reads CASVIEGAGELFF. CDR3 bases: TGTGCCAGCGTCATCGAAGGGGCCGGGGAGCTGTTTTTT.

This clone was seen a few times. The chain carries TRBV9 and TRBJ2-3, with TRBD2 identical over 10 bases. In germline, CDR1 is SGDLS, CDR2 YYNGEE. V gave up 1 base and J gave up 4 bases; unmatched junction bases: 6. This CDR3 spans 16 amino acids. The CDR3 DNA sequence: TGTGCCAGCAGCGTAACAGCGGGGGGGACAGCAGATACGCAGTATTTT. It encodes CASSVTAGGTADTQYF.

The chain couples TRBV28 to TRBJ1-6; possible D gene TRBD1, 5 bases. Germline CDR1 is MDHEN and CDR2 is SYDVKM. Trimming cost V 5 bases and J 4 bases, with 9 bases left between them. This CDR3 contains 14 residues. CDR3 residues: CASSPDIYNSPLHF. In DNA form, the CDR3 reads TGTGCCAGCAGTCCGGACATATATAATTCACCCCTCCACTTT.

The rearrangement joins TRBV7-9 to TRBJ2-3, with TRBD1 matching 11 bases. The V segment lost 7 bases and the J segment 5 bases; nucleotides outside the gene matches: 8. Germline V gene lookup returns CDR1 SEHNR and CDR2 FQNEAQ (reference sequence). The CDR3 has 15 residues. CDR3 sequence (DNA): TGTGCCAGCACCCCAGGGGGACAGGGGGAAGATACGCAGTATTTT. Translated: CASTPGGQGEDTQYF.

V is TRBV14 and J is TRBJ2-7; D is unclear. Per the germline V gene, CDR1 is SGHDN and CDR2 is FVKESK. Trimming stripped 4 bases from V and 0 bases from J, with 4 bases between. The length of the CDR3 is 12 residues. CDR3 bases: TGTGCCAGCAGCCCTAGCTCCTACGAGCAGTACTTC. This encodes CASSPSSYEQYF.

This clone was counted once. The rearrangement uses TRBV10-3 and TRBJ1-2; D is possibly TRBD1 (5 bases). The germline V and J ends were trimmed by 8 bases and 6 bases, with 16 bases remaining between them. Germline assignment: CDR1 ENHRY and CDR2 SYGVKD. This CDR3 contains 13 residues. This CDR3 is CAIAQGGVDGYTF. In nucleotides, the CDR3 is TGTGCCATCGCGCAGGGAGGTGTCGATGGCTACACCTTC.